This T cell receptor beta chain was identified in a study of neurological immune-mediated disorders. Whole-study results and caveats: Private repertoires in all groups were suggested by the finding that expanded clones across subjects shared no CDR3 amino acid sequences.

Germline CDR1 and CDR2: DFQATT and SNEGSKA (reference sequence). The CDR3 covers 12 residues. V was clipped by 8 bases and J by 5 bases; unmatched bases: 8. A 10-nucleotide random UMI tagged transcripts in template-switch 5'RACE cDNA synthesis. TCRdb re-called the 5' RACE reads with MiXCR, one entry per CDR3 protein. This sample carries fewer than 40,000 distinct CDR3 sequences, over 4% of them seen once, and the ten largest clones take more than 20%. Healthy control samples came from blood bank volunteers in Maryland, USA. Many counts were recorded for this clonotype. The antigen is not known. This TCR was sampled from a man in his late teens or twenties in good health. Specimen: PBMCs. The chain is built from TRBV20-1 and TRBJ2-5; 7 bases are a match to TRBD2. The CDR3 here is CSSGVMSETQYF. CDR3 in DNA: TGCAGTAGCGGGGTAATGTCGGAGACCCAGTACTTC.